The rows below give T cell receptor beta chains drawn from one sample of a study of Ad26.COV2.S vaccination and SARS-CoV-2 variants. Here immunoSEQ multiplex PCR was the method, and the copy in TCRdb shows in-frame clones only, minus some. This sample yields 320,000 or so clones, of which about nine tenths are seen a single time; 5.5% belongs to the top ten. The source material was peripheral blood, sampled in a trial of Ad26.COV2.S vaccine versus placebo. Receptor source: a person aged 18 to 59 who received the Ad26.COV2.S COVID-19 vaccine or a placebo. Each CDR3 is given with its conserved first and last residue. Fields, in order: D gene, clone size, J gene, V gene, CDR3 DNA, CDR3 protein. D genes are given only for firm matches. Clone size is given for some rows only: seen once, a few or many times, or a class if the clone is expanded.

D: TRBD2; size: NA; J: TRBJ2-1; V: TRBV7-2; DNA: TGTGCCAGCAGCTCAAGACTAGCGGGAGTTCGGAATGAGCAGTTCTTC; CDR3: CASSSRLAGVRNEQFF
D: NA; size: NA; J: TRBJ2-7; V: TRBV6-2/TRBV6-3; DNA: TGTGCCAGCAGCCCCACTCGGACATTTACAAAAATGCAAATCTACGAGCAGTACTTC; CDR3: CASSPTRTFTKMQIYEQYF
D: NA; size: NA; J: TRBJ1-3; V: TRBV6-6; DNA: TGTGCCAGCAGTTACACAGGGAACTCTGGAAACACCATATATTTT; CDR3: CASSYTGNSGNTIYF
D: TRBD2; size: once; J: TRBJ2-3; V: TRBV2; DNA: TGTGCCAGCAGTGAGCTAGCGGGGACAGATACGCAGTATTTT; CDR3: CASSELAGTDTQYF
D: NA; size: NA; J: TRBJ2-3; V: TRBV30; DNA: TGTGCTACGAGCCAGGGGACCACAGATACGCAGTATTTT; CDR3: CATSQGTTDTQYF
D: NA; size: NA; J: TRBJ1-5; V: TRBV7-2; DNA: TGTGCCAGCAGCTTAGGAACAGTTAATCAGCCCCAGCATTTT; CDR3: CASSLGTVNQPQHF
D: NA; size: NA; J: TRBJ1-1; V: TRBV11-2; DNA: TGTGCCAGCAGCCTACAGGCCTGGAACACTGAAGCTTTCTTT; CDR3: CASSLQAWNTEAFF
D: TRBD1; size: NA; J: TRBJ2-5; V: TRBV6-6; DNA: TGTGCCAGCACCGACAGGGCCCAAGAGACCCAGTACTTC; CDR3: CASTDRAQETQYF
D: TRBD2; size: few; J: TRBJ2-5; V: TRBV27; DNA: TGTGCCAGCAGGAGGGGGACTAGCGGACAAGAGACCCAGTACTTC; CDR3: CASRRGTSGQETQYF
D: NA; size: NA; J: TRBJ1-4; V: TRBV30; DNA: TGTGCCTGGAGCATGCGGGGTTCGAATGAAAAACTGTTTTTT; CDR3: CAWSMRGSNEKLFF
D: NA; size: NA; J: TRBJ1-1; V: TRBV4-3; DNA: TGCGCCAGCAGCCAAGATTTTGGAAACACTGAAGCTTTCTTT; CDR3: CASSQDFGNTEAFF
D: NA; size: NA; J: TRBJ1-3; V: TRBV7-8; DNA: TGTGCCAGCAGCTTATACGGAGGAGGGACTGGAAACACCATATATTTT; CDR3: CASSLYGGGTGNTIYF
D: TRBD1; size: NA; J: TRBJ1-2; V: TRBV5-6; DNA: TGTGCCAGCAGCCCCCGGACAGGGTGGGCCAATGGCTACACCTTC; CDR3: CASSPRTGWANGYTF
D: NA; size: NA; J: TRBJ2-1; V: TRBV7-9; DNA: TGTGTTCACGGGGACAATGAGCAGTTCTTC; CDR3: CVHGDNEQFF
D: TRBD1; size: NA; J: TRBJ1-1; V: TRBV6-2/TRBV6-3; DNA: TGTGCCAGCAGTTACCGGGACAGAGCGAACACTGAAGCTTTCTTT; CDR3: CASSYRDRANTEAFF
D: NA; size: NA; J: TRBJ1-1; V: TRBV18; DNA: TGTGCCAGCTCACCGAGGGACTACTCGGACACTGAAGCTTTCTTT; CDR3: CASSPRDYSDTEAFF
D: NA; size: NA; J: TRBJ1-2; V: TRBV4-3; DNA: TGCGCCAGCAGCCAAGAATTGGTAAGAAGCCCCCCCAACTATGGCTACACCTTC; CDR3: CASSQELVRSPPNYGYTF
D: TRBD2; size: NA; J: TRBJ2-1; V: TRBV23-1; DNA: TGCGCCAGCAGTCAATTCGTGGAGCGGGGGCCTTACAGCTCCTACAATGAGCAGTTCTTC; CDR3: CASSQFVERGPYSSYNEQFF
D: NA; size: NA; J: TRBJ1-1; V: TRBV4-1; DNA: TGCGCCAGCAGCCAAGATGATACGACAGGCATGAACACTGAAGCTTTCTTT; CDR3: CASSQDDTTGMNTEAFF
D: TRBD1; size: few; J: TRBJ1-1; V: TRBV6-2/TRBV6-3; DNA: TGTGCCAGCAGCCCTACCCAGGGGGGGGCTTTCTTT; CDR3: CASSPTQGGAFF
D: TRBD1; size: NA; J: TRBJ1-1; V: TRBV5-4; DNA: TGTGCCAGCAGCTTGGAAGGACAGGGAATCGTTGAAGCTTTCTTT; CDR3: CASSLEGQGIVEAFF
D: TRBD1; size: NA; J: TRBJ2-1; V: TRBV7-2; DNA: TGTGCCAGCAGCTTGCAAGGACAGGCCTACAATGAGCAGTTCTTC; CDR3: CASSLQGQAYNEQFF
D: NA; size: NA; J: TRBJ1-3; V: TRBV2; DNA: TGTGCCAGCAGTGAATGGCAGGTGATGAACACCATATATTTT; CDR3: CASSEWQVMNTIYF
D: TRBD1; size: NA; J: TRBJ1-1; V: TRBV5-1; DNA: TGCGCCAGCTACCCTGGTGGGACAGGGATCGTCACTGAAGCTTTCTTT; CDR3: CASYPGGTGIVTEAFF
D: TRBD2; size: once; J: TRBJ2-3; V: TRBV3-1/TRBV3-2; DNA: TGTGCCAGCAGCTTAGGTGGCGGGGGTCATTATTTT; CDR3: CASSLGGGGHYF
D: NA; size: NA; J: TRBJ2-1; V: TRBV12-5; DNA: TGTGCTAGTGGTTTGCAGACGGGAGTTAGCGACAATGAGCAGTTCTTC; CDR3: CASGLQTGVSDNEQFF
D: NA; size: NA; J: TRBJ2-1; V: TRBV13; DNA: TGTGCCAGCAGCAGCCTTCAGGTTCTCAGCTCCTACAATGAGCAGTTCTTC; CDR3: CASSSLQVLSSYNEQFF
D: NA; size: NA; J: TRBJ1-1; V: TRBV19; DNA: TGTGCCACCACAGGTGGAGGGTCGACTGAAGCTTTCTTT; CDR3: CATTGGGSTEAFF
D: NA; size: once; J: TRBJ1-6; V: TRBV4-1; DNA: TGCGCCAGCAGCTCAAGCGTGGGTTATAATTCACCCCTCCACTTT; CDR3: CASSSSVGYNSPLHF
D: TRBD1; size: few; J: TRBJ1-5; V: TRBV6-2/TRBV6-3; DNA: TGTGCCAGCAGTACCCGGACAGGGGGCTTCAATCAGCCCCAGCATTTT; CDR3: CASSTRTGGFNQPQHF
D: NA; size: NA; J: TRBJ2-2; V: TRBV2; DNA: TGTGCCAGCAAGCGGCGGGTGAACACCGGGGAGCTGTTTTTT; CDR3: CASKRRVNTGELFF
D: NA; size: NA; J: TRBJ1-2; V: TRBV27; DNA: TGTGCCAGCAGTTTAAATTGGGGATCCTATGGCTACACCTTC; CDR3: CASSLNWGSYGYTF
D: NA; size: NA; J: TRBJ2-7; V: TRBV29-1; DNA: TGCAGCGTTGAGGGCAGGGTGTCTGACGAGCAGTACTTC; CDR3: CSVEGRVSDEQYF
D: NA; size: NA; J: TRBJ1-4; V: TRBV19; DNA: TGTGCCAGTAGTATTCAGGGTGGAAGTGGAAAACTGTTTTTT; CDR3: CASSIQGGSGKLFF
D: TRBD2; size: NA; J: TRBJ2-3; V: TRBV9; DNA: TGTGCCAGCAGCCCCTGGACTAGCGGAGATACGCAGTATTTT; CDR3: CASSPWTSGDTQYF
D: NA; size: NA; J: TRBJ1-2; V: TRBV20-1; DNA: TGCAGTGCTAGTGGGGACAAAACCTCTAACTATGGCTACACCTTC; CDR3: CSASGDKTSNYGYTF